This T cell receptor beta chain was sequenced during a study of Graves' ophthalmopathy and Graves' hyperthyroidism. Excluded were patients with other autoimmune diseases, uncontrolled infections, pregnancy or lactation. PBMCs originated in 10 ml of fresh peripheral blood. There are 15 residues in the CDR3. V was trimmed by 8 bases and J by 0 bases, leaving 14 bases between them. Looked up from germline, CDR1 is SEHNR and CDR2 is FQNEAQ (reference sequence). Transcripts of RNA were the source for amplifying TCR beta CDR3 regions. Amplification began with first-round RT-PCR using HTBI primers, then second-round multiplex PCR was performed. TCRdb fed the multiplex PCR reads into MiXCR, producing one record per CDR3 protein. The sample consists of 150,000 to 200,000 distinct CDR3 sequences, roughly 37% of them appearing once.

The sequenced sample was peripheral blood. The TCR originated in a woman in her forties with Graves' ophthalmopathy. J is TRBJ1-3 and V is TRBV7-9; D uncertain. CDR3 nucleotides: TGTGCCAGCGCCGGCATACTCCCCTCTGGAAACACCATATATTTT. As protein: CASAGILPSGNTIYF.